Detailed here is one T cell receptor (beta chain). The antigen this receptor binds is unknown. No qualities accompany the bases; no much larger clone lies one base away. This specimen belongs to a study of PD-1 blockade in classical Hodgkin lymphoma (dated by TCRdb to about 2020). In the study overall: Nivolumab dosing was 3 mg/kg intravenously every 2 weeks, continuing until either disease progression or unacceptable toxicity. The study used TCR beta sequencing and CyTOF to define a peripheral blood immune signature of response to PD-1 blockade in classical Hodgkin lymphoma. Overall study outcomes, separate from this receptor: A significant rise by C4D1 was seen in CD4+ but not CD8+ TCR diversity (p=0.0027 vs p=0.16), with the rise being most apparent in complete responders (p=0.02). Among trial patients, those achieving complete response had baseline diversity similar to that of newly diagnosed patients, while diversity was significantly lower in partial responders and progressors. Patients starting nivolumab less than 1 year after ASCT had lower diversity and were excluded from later analyses to avoid confounding by immune reconstitution. The study covered only a single clinical trial cohort, and the causes of the repertoire differences, possibly disease activity or prior therapy, were still not defined. Newly diagnosed patients were reported to have lower baseline TCR diversity than healthy donors, and relapsed/refractory patients were reported to have lower baseline TCR diversity still.

The Qiagen DNeasy kit was used to extract genomic DNA both from unsorted PBMCs and from the negatively selected CD4+ and CD8+ fractions. TCR beta CDR3 regions were subjected to amplification by immunoSEQ multiplex PCR with primers that anneal to V and J segments. A synthetic immune receptor repertoire was used to minimize amplification bias, and any residual bias was removed computationally once sequencing was done. On the study's bioinformatics: Custom Python scripts were used to quantify repertoire diversity as the Shannon entropy index. Unsorted, CD4+ and CD8+ repertoires were analyzed separately, except in combined analyses where CD4+ and CD8+ sequences were merged in silico. A clone was considered expanded if an increase in frequency of at least 2-fold after treatment relative to C1D1 was found, and a pseudocount of 0.5 was applied to clones undetected at baseline. Clones with 0 or 1 copy at C1D1 were defined as singleton clones, while clones with 2 or more copies were defined as non-singleton clones. Clones expanded in unsorted samples were annotated as CD4+, CD8+ or unknown by matching protein sequences in sorted samples from the same patient. Diversity changes from C1D1 to C4D1 were tested in paired samples using Wilcoxon tests. TCRdb took this table from immuneACCESS and kept in-frame rearrangements with V and J called. Such tables lack part of the clones; where checked against another copy, unresolved V genes explain under half of the gap, and the rest is unexplained. Clonal size and the V and J genes are those of that table, whereas D and trimming came from the DNA. Recorded for this sample are about 40,000 clones; around 87% of them occurred a single time. The leading ten clones occupy roughly 9% of the sample.

The CDR3 holds 16 amino acids from the cysteine to the phenylalanine. The DNA shown is the 48-base CDR3, in frame from base 1. The trim is 5 bases for V and 3 bases for J, with a gap of 16 bases between the germline ends. As encoded in the germline V gene (reference sequence), CDR1 is SEHNR while CDR2 is FQNEAQ. The sample's time point label, decoded: cycle 1 day 1 (C1D1), immediately before nivolumab initiation. Every trial patient had relapsed after autologous stem cell transplantation, and cohorts A, B and C differed in prior brentuximab vedotin exposure. The trial cohort was composed of some 57 patients with relapsed/refractory classical Hodgkin lymphoma, for whom complete response, partial response or progressive disease was recorded as best overall response. In the multi-cohort phase II CheckMate 205 trial, trial patients received single-agent nivolumab. Best overall response was determined by an independent review committee according to the 2007 International Working Group response criteria. Trial PBMCs were collected just before the start of nivolumab (C1D1) and during therapy at cycle 2 day 1 and cycle 4 day 1. Peripheral blood was collected in 8 mL Vacutainer Cell Preparation Tubes, from which PBMCs were isolated by centrifugation and then cryopreserved.

The source is a human donor with classical Hodgkin lymphoma. The sequence links TRBV7-9 to TRBJ1-4; no D segment can be confidently identified. The sequenced sample was peripheral blood mononuclear cells (PBMCs), obtained at baseline. The CDR3 region reads CASSPPGMGANEKLFF. The DNA sequence follows: TGTGCCAGCAGCCCGCCCGGAATGGGAGCTAATGAAAAACTGTTTTTT.